This T cell receptor (beta chain) was recorded in a study of blood T cell repertoires in COVID-19. Sequenced by immunoSEQ multiplex PCR; TCRdb stores in-frame clones only, minus some. The sample carries 100,000 to 120,000 clones, around 84% recorded once. The length of the CDR3 is 16 residues. J gave up 2 bases and V 0 bases, and 6 bases lay outside the gene matches. The V gene's germline CDR1 is SGDLS and CDR2 YYNGEE. The rearrangement joins TRBV9 to TRBJ2-3, with 7 bases identical to TRBD2. This sequence originates from a woman aged 40 to 50 with acute or convalescent COVID-19. The sequencing sample was made of peripheral blood. CDR3 DNA sequence: TGTGCCAGCAGCGTAGACGGCGGGGGACCCACAGATACGCAGTATTTT. Encoded protein: CASSVDGGGPTDTQYF.